The clone carrying this T cell receptor (beta chain) was observed a few times. Its specificity is not known. This CDR3 has 14 residues. Germline CDR1 is MNHNS and CDR2 is SASEGT. The ends were cut back, 7 bases at V and 5 bases at J, with 17 bases in the middle. The data stem from a study of early T cells in non-severe SARS-CoV-2 infection. The overall study: Alpha and beta chains were unpaired, from unsorted whole-blood bulk RNA.

Study results and limitations: VDJdb-based matching was biased toward anti-spike CD8 responses and missed private and CD4 specificities.

Individual cDNA molecules were tagged with unique molecular identifiers, the study reported. TCRdb passed the 5' RACE reads through MiXCR, listing each CDR3 protein once. In the table there are around 68,000 distinct CDR3 sequences, roughly an eighth of which are singletons. V and J are TRBV6-1 and TRBJ1-2; D ambiguous. This TCR came from an adult who was a healthcare worker with PCR-confirmed SARS-CoV-2 infection or an uninfected control (not recorded which). The input for sequencing was whole blood, taken at baseline. The CDR3 is CASKEGSSRYGYTF. CDR3 in DNA: TGTGCCAGCAAGGAGGGCAGCTCGAGATATGGCTACACCTTC.